A single T cell receptor beta chain is shown here with its context. Its target is not known. The entry originates in a study of shared clonotypes between healthy human individuals. Regarding the study as a whole: Sequencing depth was a factor that was expected to affect clonotype sharing among donors.

TCRdb keeps only in-frame clones here, not all; method: immunoSEQ multiplex PCR. This repertoire shows about 2.1 million clones, around 93% found once; its top ten account for 1.5% to 2%. Naive CD8 cells were CD45RO-negative, positively selected for CCR7, excluding terminally differentiated effector memory CD45RA+ cells. Donors had no recently reported acute infections or vaccinations and were HIV-negative. J was trimmed by 4 bases and V by 2 bases; bases with no gene match: 17. This CDR3 is built from 20 residues. Germline-derived CDR1 and CDR2 are MDHEN and SYDVKM. The rearrangement joins TRBV28 to TRBJ2-1, with 10 bases that match TRBD2. This clonotype originated in a man younger than 30 in good health. Some clones in this sample may be carry-over from other donors' samples. The sequenced sample was naive CD8+ T cells from PBMCs. CDR3 DNA: TGTGCCAGCAGTTTAATTATTCGAGGGGGACTAGCGAGCGCTTACAATGAGCAGTTCTTC. Amino acid sequence: CASSLIIRGGLASAYNEQFF.